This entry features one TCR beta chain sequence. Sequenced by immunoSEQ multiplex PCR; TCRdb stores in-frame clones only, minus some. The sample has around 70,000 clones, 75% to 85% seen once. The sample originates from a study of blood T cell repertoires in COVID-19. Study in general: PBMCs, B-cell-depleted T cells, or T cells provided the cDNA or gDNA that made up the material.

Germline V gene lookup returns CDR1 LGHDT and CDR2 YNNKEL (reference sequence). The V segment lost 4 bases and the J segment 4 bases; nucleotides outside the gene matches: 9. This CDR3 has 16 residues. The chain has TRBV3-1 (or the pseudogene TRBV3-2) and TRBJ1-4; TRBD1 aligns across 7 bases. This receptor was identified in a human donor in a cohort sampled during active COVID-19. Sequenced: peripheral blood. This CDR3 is CASSPARDRINEKLFF. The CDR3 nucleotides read TGTGCCAGCAGCCCCGCACGGGACAGAATTAATGAAAAACTGTTTTTT.